This TCR beta chain was retrieved from a study of beta chain features in type 1 diabetes. Study details: Age, gender and cell yields were similar between patients and healthy donors. The study's findings and limits: A possible short-template PCR bias applies equally to patients and controls.

As concerns this clone: The antigen remains unidentified.

CD4+ cells of the naive, central memory, regulatory and stem cell-like memory types were sorted via CD45RO/CCR7/CD25/CD127/CD95/CD27. The CDR3 consists of 14 residues. Germline V gene data show CDR1 as SGHRS and CDR2 as YFSETQ. With 3 bases removed from V and 4 bases from J, the gap between germline ends came to 12 bases. All of the isolated RNA was reverse transcribed, so expressed TCRB transcripts were sequenced. Produced via immunoSEQ multiplex PCR; TCRdb's table is partial and in-frame only. The sample lists around 330,000 clones; 8% to 13% were seen once. The receptor's source is a woman in her twenties or thirties in good health. The V gene is TRBV5-1, the J gene TRBJ2-3, with a possible D match to TRBD2 (5 bases). Source material: naive CD4+ T cells from blood. The CDR3 protein is CASSSSSKADTQYF. The CDR3 DNA reads TGCGCCAGCAGCTCCTCTAGCAAGGCAGATACGCAGTATTTT.